This TCR beta chain was sequenced during a study of cytotoxic CD8 clonotypes in ibrutinib-treated CLL. Deletions cut 0 bases from V and 3 bases from J, with 10 bases between. Germline CDR1 is SGHTS and CDR2 is YDEGEE. The CDR3 covers 14 residues. Whole-study results and caveats: Starting clonality was above that of age-matched healthy donors and tracked circulating CD8+ T-cell counts.

With sequencing, the targeted depth ranged from 1 in 200,000 to 1 in 1 million T cells. The method was immunoSEQ multiplex PCR; TCRdb's version includes in-frame clones alone and lacks a portion of them. The repertoire holds 150,000 to 200,000 clones, with over 75% as singletons. Comment on this clone: The antigen is not known.

The clonotype originates from a human donor with chronic lymphocytic leukemia. This sample comprised PBMCs, obtained at disease progression, from a patient treated with ibrutinib. V usage is TRBV5-8 and J usage is TRBJ2-7; D remains unclear. The CDR3 DNA is TGTGCCAGCAGCTTGGCCACCCCCCTCTACGAGCAGTACTTC. Its protein is CASSLATPLYEQYF.